The 13 T cell receptor beta chains below all came from one sample that was sequenced in a study of T-cell reconstitution after alpha-beta-depleted transplantation in children. Unique molecular identifiers tagged the TCRbeta library. TCRdb reanalysed the PCR reads using MiXCR and keeps one entry per CDR3 protein. The sample holds about 830,000 distinct CDR3 sequences, about 15% seen once. The sample here was PBMCs, mostly from graft donor cells, taken 360 days after TCRalphabeta/CD19-depleted stem cell transplant. These receptors originate from a male patient younger than 18 who had a stem cell transplant for acute lymphoblastic leukemia, so the T cells may come from the graft donor.

In this sample, this clonotype turned up a few times. The chain combines TRBV28 with TRBJ2-5, with 7 nucleotides matching TRBD1. Germline CDR1 and CDR2: MDHEN and SYDVKM. After removal of 8 bases from V and 3 bases from J, the junction contained 6 bases not matched to a gene. CDR3 length: 13 residues. Here the CDR3 reads CASRGTAKETQYF. The CDR3 nucleotides are TGTGCCAGCCGTGGGACAGCCAAAGAGACCCAGTACTTC.

This chain uses TRBV5-1 with TRBJ1-2, with D uncertain. CDR3 length: 15 residues. The V and J ends lost 1 base and 6 bases respectively, with 16 bases between them. CDR1 and CDR2 (germline): SGHRS, YFSETQ. The CDR3 loop is CASSLLVGVTDGYTF. The CDR3, as DNA: TGCGCCAGCAGCTTGCTGGTGGGTGTAACAGATGGCTACACCTTC.

This clonotype came up many times. The chain couples TRBV5-1 to TRBJ2-2, with D possibly matching TRBD2 (5 bases). This CDR3 has 14 residues. V was pared by 0 bases and J by 7 bases, with 10 bases between. Germline assignment: CDR1 SGHRS and CDR2 YFSETQ. CDR3 sequence: CASSLVGGGGELFF. The CDR3, as DNA: TGCGCCAGCAGCTTGGTAGGCGGAGGCGGGGAGCTGTTTTTT. The variable domain in full, with the rest retrieved from reference TRBV5-1 and TRBJ2-2, is KAGVTQTPRYLIKTRGQQVTLSCSPISGHRSVSWYQQTPGQGLQFLFEYFSETQRNKGNFPGRFSGRQFSNSRSEMNVSTLELGDSALYLCASSLVGGGGELFFGEGSRLTVL.

The chain joins TRBV5-1 to TRBJ1-4, with 10 bases aligning to TRBD1. The V segment lost 0 bases and the J segment 10 bases; nucleotides outside the gene matches: 24. CDR1 is SGHRS, CDR2 YFSETQ, per germline. The CDR3 has 21 residues. The CDR3, as DNA: TGCGCCAGCAGCTTGGGGGCTCCCCGACAGGGGGCGCGGGGGAGATTCGGAAAACTGTTTTTT. It is translated as CASSLGAPRQGARGRFGKLFF.

The sample holds many counts of this clonotype. The rearrangement joins TRBV28 to TRBJ2-1, with 7 nucleotides matching TRBD2. The V gene end was trimmed by 5 bases and the J gene end by 6 bases; junction bases not matched to a gene: 4. CDR1 is MDHEN, CDR2 SYDVKM, per germline. The CDR3 loop spans 13 amino acids. Written as DNA, the CDR3 is TGTGCCAGCAGTGGACTAGTGAGCAATGAGCAGTTCTTC. The encoded protein is CASSGLVSNEQFF.

The chain links TRBV18 to TRBJ2-7, with D possibly TRBD1 on 6 matching bases. V was shortened by 3 bases and J by 0 bases, with 9 bases between the two germline ends. Germline CDR1 is KGHSH and CDR2 is LQKENI. The CDR3 is 14 amino acids. The CDR3 bases are TGTGCCAGCTCACCGTACAGGGCCTCCTACGAGCAGTACTTC. Translating it yields CASSPYRASYEQYF.

This sequence joins TRBV12-3 or TRBV12-4 and TRBJ1-5; 7 nucleotides align to TRBD1. The CDR3 has 19 residues. V trimming: 5 bases; J trimming: 2 bases; junction bases outside the gene matches: 18. The CDR3 nucleotides are TGTGCCAGCAGTCCCCACTGGACAGGAGTAGAGGGTGGCAATCAGCCCCAGCATTTT. Amino acids: CASSPHWTGVEGGNQPQHF.

In this sample, this clonotype turned up many times. This chain joins TRBV4-2 and TRBJ2-2; TRBD2 aligns across 9 bases. From germline, CDR1 is LGHNA and CDR2 YNFKEQ. The CDR3 contains 18 residues. J was trimmed by 1 base and V by 1 base; bases with no gene match: 7. CDR3 sequence: CASSQGAAGGVNTGELFF. The CDR3 DNA reads TGTGCCAGCAGCCAAGGGGCGGCGGGAGGGGTGAACACCGGGGAGCTGTTTTTT.

The count of this clonotype is one. The V gene is TRBV24-1, the J gene TRBJ2-3, with 15 bases matching TRBD2. V lost 1 base, J lost 1 base, and 11 bases stayed unmatched. CDR3 length: 21 amino acids. In germline, CDR1 is KGHDR, CDR2 SFDVKD. CDR3 in amino acids: CATSDLKPGLAGGPGTDTQYF. In DNA, the CDR3 is TGTGCCACCAGTGATTTAAAACCCGGACTAGCGGGAGGGCCGGGCACAGATACGCAGTATTTT.

This chain joins TRBV7-9 and TRBJ1-2; the match to TRBD1 covers 10 bases. The CDR3 runs to 15 residues. With 6 bases clipped from V and 4 bases from J, the junction kept 8 bases outside the gene matches. CDR1 is SEHNR, CDR2 FQNEAQ, per germline (reference sequence). The CDR3 sequence: CASSRDRGDLYGYTF. The CDR3 region has the DNA TGTGCCAGCAGTCGGGACAGGGGCGACCTCTATGGCTACACCTTC.

This clonotype was picked up a small number of times. This chain joins TRBV24-1 and TRBJ2-2; 10 nucleotides agree with TRBD1. CDR1 is KGHDR and CDR2 is SFDVKD in the germline V gene. The CDR3 is made up of 16 amino acids. Trimming at V came to 5 bases and at J to 7 bases, leaving 9 bases not matched to a gene. The CDR3 loop reads CATSVAGTGVFGELFF. In DNA form, the CDR3 reads TGTGCCACCAGTGTTGCCGGGACAGGGGTTTTCGGGGAGCTGTTTTTT.

The chain couples TRBV19 to TRBJ2-5, with a tentative D call TRBD2 (6 bases). From germline, CDR1 is LNHDA and CDR2 SQIVND (reference sequence). The CDR3 sequence is 13 residues long. The V and J ends lost 6 bases and 2 bases respectively, with 10 bases between them. Here the CDR3 DNA reads TGTGCCAGTAGGGAGCGGGCACAAGAGACCCAGTACTTC. Translation: CASRERAQETQYF. The full variable domain, rest sourced from reference TRBV19 and TRBJ2-5, is DGGITQSPKYLFRKEGQNVTLSCEQNLNHDAMYWYRQDPGQGLRLIYYSQIVNDFQKGDIAEGYSVSREKKESFPLTVTSAQKNPTAFYLCASRERAQETQYFGPGTRLLVL.

The rearrangement uses TRBV12-3 or TRBV12-4 and TRBJ1-6; D is unresolved. CDR3 length: 14 amino acids. Trimming removed 2 bases from V and 10 bases from J, with 12 bases in between. The CDR3 DNA is TGTGCCAGCAGTTTATCCGTCGTGGGGTCACCCCTCCACTTT. This codes for CASSLSVVGSPLHF.